This T cell receptor beta chain was identified in a study of cytomegalovirus exposure and HLA in healthy donors. Researchers ran the PCR with 60 Vbeta and 13 Jbeta primers. The data were produced by immunoSEQ multiplex PCR, yet TCRdb's version contains in-frame clones alone and is incomplete. This table has some 62,000 clones, around 87% appearing once. CDR1 is SEHNR and CDR2 is FQNEAQ in the germline V gene (reference sequence). After removal of 5 bases from V and 2 bases from J, the junction contained 7 bases not matched to a gene. CDR3 length: 15 residues. This receptor was identified in a young man in good health and CMV-seronegative. The rearrangement joins TRBV7-9 to TRBJ2-3; 7 bases are shared with TRBD1. The sample consisted of PBMCs. CDR3 sequence reads: CASSPRQGATDTQYF. CDR3 bases: TGTGCCAGCAGCCCCCGACAGGGAGCCACAGATACGCAGTATTTT.